This is a list of T cell receptor beta chains from one sample in a study of cytomegalovirus exposure and HLA in healthy donors. Sequenced by immunoSEQ multiplex PCR; TCRdb stores in-frame clones only, minus some. The sample has some 180,000 clones; 60% to 85% are singletons. Source material: PBMCs. The receptors derive from a man younger than 35 in good health and CMV-seronegative. The CDR3 runs from the conserved cysteine through the conserved F or W. Fields, in order: clone size, J gene, D gene, V gene, CDR3 protein, CDR3 DNA. D genes are given only for firm matches. Clone size is stated in some rows and not others, as once, few, many or a class when expanded.

size: -
J: TRBJ2-7
D: TRBD1
V: TRBV5-1
CDR3: CASSLEGAEQYF
DNA: TGCGCCAGCAGCTTGGAGGGGGCGGAGCAGTACTTC

size: -
J: TRBJ2-4
D: TRBD2
V: TRBV28
CDR3: CATRGEGQLAKNIQYF
DNA: TGTGCCACCCGGGGGGAGGGCCAGCTAGCCAAAAACATTCAGTACTTC

size: -
J: TRBJ1-1
D: -
V: TRBV7-9
CDR3: CASSLSGIFGKFEAFF
DNA: TGTGCCAGCAGCTTATCTGGGATTTTCGGGAAATTTGAAGCTTTCTTT

size: -
J: TRBJ2-1
D: TRBD1
V: TRBV5-1
CDR3: CASSRTGETYNEQFF
DNA: TGCGCCAGCAGCCGGACAGGGGAAACTTACAATGAGCAGTTCTTC

size: -
J: TRBJ1-2
D: TRBD1
V: TRBV9
CDR3: CASSVGAGWGTGPGYTF
DNA: TGTGCCAGCAGCGTAGGTGCGGGGTGGGGGACAGGGCCTGGCTACACCTTC

size: once
J: TRBJ2-3
D: -
V: TRBV5-4
CDR3: CASRPPGVTDTQYF
DNA: TGTGCCAGCAGACCCCCCGGAGTCACAGATACGCAGTATTTT

size: -
J: TRBJ2-1
D: -
V: TRBV6-5
CDR3: CASSYMRGPYNEQFF
DNA: TGTGCCAGCAGTTATATGCGGGGACCCTACAATGAGCAGTTCTTC

size: -
J: TRBJ1-2
D: -
V: TRBV28
CDR3: CASSPTGTSPGYGYTF
DNA: TGTGCCAGCAGCCCCACAGGGACGTCACCCGGGTATGGCTACACCTTC

size: -
J: TRBJ2-6
D: -
V: TRBV15
CDR3: CATSSRDLYSGANVLTF
DNA: TGTGCCACCAGCAGCCGGGATCTTTACTCTGGGGCCAACGTCCTGACTTTC

size: -
J: TRBJ1-5
D: -
V: TRBV7-2
CDR3: CASSLSGIDQPQHF
DNA: TGTGCCAGCAGCCTGTCAGGAATCGATCAGCCCCAGCATTTT

size: -
J: TRBJ1-2
D: -
V: TRBV6-5
CDR3: CASSYSTSPEYGYTF
DNA: TGTGCCAGCAGTTACTCGACTAGTCCTGAATATGGCTACACCTTC

size: once
J: TRBJ1-2
D: -
V: TRBV30
CDR3: CAWSVGAGYTF
DNA: TGTGCCTGGAGTGTTGGGGCAGGCTACACCTTC

size: -
J: TRBJ2-2
D: -
V: TRBV7-3
CDR3: CASSFGGGPGELFF
DNA: TGTGCCAGCAGCTTCGGCGGCGGTCCCGGGGAGCTGTTTTTT

size: -
J: TRBJ2-3
D: -
V: TRBV7-2
CDR3: CASSSPGLDTDTQYF
DNA: TGTGCCAGCAGCTCCCCGGGACTTGACACAGATACGCAGTATTTT

size: -
J: TRBJ2-1
D: -
V: TRBV28
CDR3: CASSLYGGSRAGGSSYNEQFF
DNA: TGTGCCAGCAGTTTATACGGGGGAAGCAGAGCAGGGGGAAGCTCCTACAATGAGCAGTTCTTC

size: -
J: TRBJ1-1
D: TRBD1
V: TRBV19
CDR3: CASSRDRVNTEAFF
DNA: TGTGCCAGTAGCCGGGACAGGGTGAACACTGAAGCTTTCTTT

size: -
J: TRBJ2-3
D: -
V: TRBV30
CDR3: CAWTRRRADTQYF
DNA: TGTGCCTGGACCCGGAGGAGGGCAGATACGCAGTATTTT

size: -
J: TRBJ2-6
D: -
V: TRBV6-1
CDR3: CASSPLSSGANVLTF
DNA: TGTGCCAGCAGTCCCCTGAGCTCTGGGGCCAACGTCCTGACTTTC

size: -
J: TRBJ1-1
D: TRBD1
V: TRBV15
CDR3: CATSRAGQGTSRSNTEAFF
DNA: TGTGCCACCAGCAGAGCGGGACAGGGGACCTCGAGGTCGAACACTGAAGCTTTCTTT

size: -
J: TRBJ2-1
D: -
V: TRBV28
CDR3: CASSPSGAGLNYNEQFF
DNA: TGTGCCAGCAGTCCCTCCGGGGCGGGACTCAACTACAATGAGCAGTTCTTC

size: -
J: TRBJ2-5
D: -
V: TRBV5-1
CDR3: CASSLLAGQETQYF
DNA: TGCGCCAGCAGCTTGTTAGCCGGACAAGAGACCCAGTACTTC

size: -
J: TRBJ2-1
D: -
V: TRBV12-5
CDR3: CASGLARVLPYNEQFF
DNA: TGTGCTAGTGGTTTGGCCCGGGTGCTGCCCTACAATGAGCAGTTCTTC

size: -
J: TRBJ1-1
D: -
V: TRBV4-1
CDR3: CASSLGELNTEAFF
DNA: TGCGCCAGCAGCCTAGGGGAATTGAACACTGAAGCTTTCTTT

size: once
J: TRBJ2-2
D: -
V: TRBV6-6
CDR3: CASSGAGPGELFF
DNA: TGTGCCAGCAGCGGCGCGGGTCCCGGGGAGCTGTTTTTT

size: -
J: TRBJ1-5
D: -
V: TRBV7-2
CDR3: CASSLVRSQPQHF
DNA: TGTGCCAGCAGCTTAGTTCGTTCTCAGCCCCAGCATTTT

size: few
J: TRBJ2-1
D: -
V: TRBV6-1
CDR3: CASSEVSGPYNEQFF
DNA: TGTGCCAGCAGTGAAGTAAGCGGTCCCTACAATGAGCAGTTCTTC

size: -
J: TRBJ1-1
D: -
V: TRBV11-2
CDR3: CASSLSGMNTEAFF
DNA: TGTGCCAGCAGCTTGTCCGGGATGAACACTGAAGCTTTCTTT

size: -
J: TRBJ1-4
D: TRBD1
V: TRBV19
CDR3: CASSKADRGVEKLFF
DNA: TGTGCCAGTAGTAAGGCCGACAGGGGCGTTGAAAAACTGTTTTTT

size: -
J: TRBJ2-7
D: TRBD1
V: TRBV29-1
CDR3: CSVLRQGEAYEQYF
DNA: TGCAGCGTTCTTCGACAGGGAGAAGCCTACGAGCAGTACTTC

size: -
J: TRBJ2-2
D: -
V: TRBV28
CDR3: CASTPLGTAGGGELFF
DNA: TGTGCCAGCACTCCCCTGGGGACTGCTGGAGGCGGGGAGCTGTTTTTT

size: few
J: TRBJ2-2
D: TRBD2
V: TRBV7-3
CDR3: CASSARTSGVVGELFF
DNA: TGTGCCAGCAGCGCCCGGACTAGCGGGGTGGTCGGGGAGCTGTTTTTT

size: -
J: TRBJ2-7
D: TRBD2
V: TRBV5-1
CDR3: CASSLDGRAFDEQYF
DNA: TGCGCCAGCAGCTTGGACGGGAGGGCCTTTGACGAGCAGTACTTC

size: -
J: TRBJ2-7
D: -
V: TRBV28
CDR3: CASSSGQNYEQYF
DNA: TGTGCCAGCAGTTCAGGGCAGAATTACGAGCAGTACTTC